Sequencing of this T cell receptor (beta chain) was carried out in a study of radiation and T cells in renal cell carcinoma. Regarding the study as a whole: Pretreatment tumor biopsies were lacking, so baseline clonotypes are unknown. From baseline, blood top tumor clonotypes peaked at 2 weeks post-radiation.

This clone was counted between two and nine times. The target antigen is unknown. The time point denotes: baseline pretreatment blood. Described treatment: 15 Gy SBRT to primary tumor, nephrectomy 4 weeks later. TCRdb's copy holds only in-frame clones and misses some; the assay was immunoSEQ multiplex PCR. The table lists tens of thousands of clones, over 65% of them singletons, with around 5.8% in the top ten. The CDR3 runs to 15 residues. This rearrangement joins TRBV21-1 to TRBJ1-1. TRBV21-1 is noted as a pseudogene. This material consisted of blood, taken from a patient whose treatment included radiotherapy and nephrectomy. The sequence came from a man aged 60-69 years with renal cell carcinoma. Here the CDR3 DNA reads TGTGCCAGCAGCACTTCGGGCAGGGAGAGCGCTGAAGCTTTCTTT. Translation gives CASSTSGRESAEAFF.